Reported below is one TCR beta chain. The target antigen is unknown. The repertoire was sequenced with immunoSEQ multiplex PCR; TCRdb's copy has only in-frame clones and lacks some. The table lists around 160,000 clones, about 90% of them singletons. The sample belongs to a study of cytomegalovirus exposure and HLA in healthy donors. Study-level results: Over 150 TCR beta chains were listed as cytomegalovirus-associated.

CDR1 is SGHRS and CDR2 is YFSETQ in the germline V gene. V trimming: 1 base; J trimming: 2 bases; junction bases outside the gene matches: 2. The CDR3 extends over 15 amino acids. The receptor comes from a woman under 30 in good health and CMV-seropositive. The V gene is TRBV5-1, the J gene TRBJ1-2; 10 bases are a match to TRBD1. Sequencing was done on a sample of PBMCs. CDR3 sequence: CASSLWGQGNYGYTF. CDR3 nucleotide sequence: TGCGCCAGCAGCTTGTGGGGACAGGGGAACTATGGCTACACCTTC.